This T cell receptor (beta chain) originates from a study of Ad26.COV2.S vaccination and SARS-CoV-2 variants. Background on the study: Ad26.COV2.S given intramuscularly, once or twice 56 days apart.

Points on this clone: The antigen remains undetermined.

The data were produced by immunoSEQ multiplex PCR, yet TCRdb's version contains in-frame clones alone and is incomplete. The sample consists of 440,000 or so clones, roughly 90% of them appearing once. Study results and limitations: Considerable breadth of spike-specific CD8+ and CD4+ T cell responses has reportedly been documented following vaccination. Spike-specific TCR breadth ran higher among vaccine recipients than placebo recipients.

CDR3 length equals 15 residues. J lost 5 bases, V lost 2 bases, and 8 bases had no gene match. The V gene's germline CDR1 is SGHDN and CDR2 FVKESK. Treatment given: roughly 19 received Ad26.COV2.S at low or high dose, single or two shots; several received placebo; per-sample allocation not given. Sampling happened 63 days after the first vaccine or placebo injection. SARS-CoV-2 spike from the Wuhan strain was encoded by the vaccine, an Ad26 vector. The source was peripheral blood, collected in a trial of Ad26.COV2.S vaccine versus placebo. This sequence was found in a person aged 18-60 years who received the Ad26.COV2.S COVID-19 vaccine or a placebo. This chain links TRBV14 with TRBJ2-5, with 7 bases identical to TRBD1. The CDR3 here is CASSQRDGRGETQYF. CDR3 DNA sequence: TGTGCCAGCAGCCAACGGGACGGCAGGGGGGAGACCCAGTACTTC.